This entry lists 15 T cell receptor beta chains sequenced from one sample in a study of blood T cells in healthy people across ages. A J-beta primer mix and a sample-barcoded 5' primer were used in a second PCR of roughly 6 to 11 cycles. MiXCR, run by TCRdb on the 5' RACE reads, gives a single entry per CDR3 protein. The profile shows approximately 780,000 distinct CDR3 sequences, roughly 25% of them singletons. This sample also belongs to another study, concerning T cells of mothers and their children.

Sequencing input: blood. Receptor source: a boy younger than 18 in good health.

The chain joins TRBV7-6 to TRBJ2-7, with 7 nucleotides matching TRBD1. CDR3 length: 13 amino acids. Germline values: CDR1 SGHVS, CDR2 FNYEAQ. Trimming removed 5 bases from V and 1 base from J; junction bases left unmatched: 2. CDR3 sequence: CASSARGSYEQYF. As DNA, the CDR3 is TGTGCCAGCAGCGCCAGGGGGTCCTACGAGCAGTACTTC. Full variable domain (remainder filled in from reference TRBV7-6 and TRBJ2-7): GAGVSQSPRYKVTKRGQDVALRCDPISGHVSLYWYRQALGQGPEFLTYFNYEAQQDKSGLPNDRFSAERPEGSISTLTIQRTEQRDSAMYRCASSARGSYEQYFGPGTRLTVT.

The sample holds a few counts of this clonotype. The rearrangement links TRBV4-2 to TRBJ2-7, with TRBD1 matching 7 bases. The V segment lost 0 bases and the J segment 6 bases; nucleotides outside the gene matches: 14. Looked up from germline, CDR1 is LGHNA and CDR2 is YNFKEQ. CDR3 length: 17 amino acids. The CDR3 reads CASSQDNKAYRGAEQYF. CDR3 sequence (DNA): TGTGCCAGCAGCCAAGATAATAAAGCGTACAGGGGCGCCGAGCAGTACTTC.

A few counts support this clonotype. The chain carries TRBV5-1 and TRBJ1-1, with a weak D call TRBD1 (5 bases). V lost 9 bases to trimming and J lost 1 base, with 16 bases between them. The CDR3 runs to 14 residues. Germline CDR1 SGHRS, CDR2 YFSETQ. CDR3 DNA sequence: TGCGCCACCCACGACCCCGACAGGAACACTGAAGCTTTCTTT. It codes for CATHDPDRNTEAFF. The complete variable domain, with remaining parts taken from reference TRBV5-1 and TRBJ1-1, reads KAGVTQTPRYLIKTRGQQVTLSCSPISGHRSVSWYQQTPGQGLQFLFEYFSETQRNKGNFPGRFSGRQFSNSRSEMNVSTLELGDSALYLCATHDPDRNTEAFFGQGTRLTVV.

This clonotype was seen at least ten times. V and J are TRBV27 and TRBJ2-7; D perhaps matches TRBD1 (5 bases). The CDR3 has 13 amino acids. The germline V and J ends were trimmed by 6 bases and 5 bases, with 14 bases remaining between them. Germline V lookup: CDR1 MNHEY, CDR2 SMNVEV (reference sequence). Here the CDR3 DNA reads TGTGCCAGCAGGCCTCAGGGTTCAAACGAGCAGTACTTC. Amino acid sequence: CASRPQGSNEQYF.

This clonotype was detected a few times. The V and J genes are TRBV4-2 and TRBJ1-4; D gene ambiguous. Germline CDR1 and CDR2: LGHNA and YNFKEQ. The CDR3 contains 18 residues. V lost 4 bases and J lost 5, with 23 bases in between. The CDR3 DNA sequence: TGTGCCAGCAGCCGGAAGAGACCCTCTCCGGGAAAAAATGAAAAACTGTTTTTT. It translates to CASSRKRPSPGKNEKLFF.

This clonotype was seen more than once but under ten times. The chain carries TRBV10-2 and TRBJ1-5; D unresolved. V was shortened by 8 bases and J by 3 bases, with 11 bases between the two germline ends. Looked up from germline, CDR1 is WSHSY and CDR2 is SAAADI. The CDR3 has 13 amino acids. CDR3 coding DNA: TGCGCCAGCTCTGGGGATATCAATCAGCCCCAGCATTTT. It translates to CASSGDINQPQHF.

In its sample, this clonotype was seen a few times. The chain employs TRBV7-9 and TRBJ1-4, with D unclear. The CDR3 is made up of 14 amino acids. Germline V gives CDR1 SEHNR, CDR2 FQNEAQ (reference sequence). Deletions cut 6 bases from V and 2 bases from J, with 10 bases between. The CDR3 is CASRASGTNEKLFF. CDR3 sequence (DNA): TGTGCCAGCAGGGCGAGCGGGACTAATGAAAAACTGTTTTTT.

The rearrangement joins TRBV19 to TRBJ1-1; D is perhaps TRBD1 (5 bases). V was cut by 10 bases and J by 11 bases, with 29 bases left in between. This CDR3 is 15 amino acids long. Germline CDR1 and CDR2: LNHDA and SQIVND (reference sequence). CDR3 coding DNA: TGTGCCACCGTCAGGGCTACCGACAGTCCTGCTAACGCTTTCTTT. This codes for CATVRATDSPANAFF.

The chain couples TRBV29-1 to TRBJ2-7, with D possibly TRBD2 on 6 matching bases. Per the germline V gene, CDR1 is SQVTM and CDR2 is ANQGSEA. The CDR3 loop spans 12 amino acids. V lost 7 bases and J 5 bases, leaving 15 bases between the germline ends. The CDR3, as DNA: TGCAGCGCCCTCGCCCCTAGCGACGAGCAGTACTTC. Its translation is CSALAPSDEQYF.

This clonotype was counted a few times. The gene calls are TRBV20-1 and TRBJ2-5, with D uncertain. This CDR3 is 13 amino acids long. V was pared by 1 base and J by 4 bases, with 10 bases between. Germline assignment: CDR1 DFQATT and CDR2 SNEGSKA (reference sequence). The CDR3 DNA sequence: TGCAGTGCTAGAGTAGGAGTGAGAGAGACCCAGTACTTC. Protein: CSARVGVRETQYF.

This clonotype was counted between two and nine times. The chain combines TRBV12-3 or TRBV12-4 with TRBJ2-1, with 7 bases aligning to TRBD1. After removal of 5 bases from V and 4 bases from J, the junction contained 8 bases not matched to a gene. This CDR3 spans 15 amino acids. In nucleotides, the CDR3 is TGTGCCAGCAGTCTAGGGGGCATGGCTTACAATGAGCAGTTCTTC. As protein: CASSLGGMAYNEQFF.

The CDR3 sequence is CASSLGLGQGADGYTF. CDR3 DNA sequence: TGTGCCAGCAGCCTAGGTCTGGGACAGGGGGCCGATGGCTACACCTTC. The genes are TRBV14 and TRBJ1-2; 12 bases are shared with TRBD1. J gave up 6 bases and V 4 bases, and 9 bases lay outside the gene matches. Per germline, CDR1 SGHDN and CDR2 FVKESK. CDR3 size: 16 residues.

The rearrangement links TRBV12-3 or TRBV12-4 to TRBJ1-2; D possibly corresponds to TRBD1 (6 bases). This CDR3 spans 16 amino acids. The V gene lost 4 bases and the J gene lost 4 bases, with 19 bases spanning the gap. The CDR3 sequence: CASSSSTGLRGYGYTF. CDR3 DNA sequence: TGTGCCAGCAGTTCATCCACAGGGCTAAGGGGCTATGGCTACACCTTC.

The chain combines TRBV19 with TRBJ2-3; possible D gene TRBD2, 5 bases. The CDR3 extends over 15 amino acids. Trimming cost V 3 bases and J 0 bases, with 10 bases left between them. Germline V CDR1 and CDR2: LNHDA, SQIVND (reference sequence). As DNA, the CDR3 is TGTGCCAGTAGTATGCAGGACTTAAGCACAGATACGCAGTATTTT. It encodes CASSMQDLSTDTQYF.

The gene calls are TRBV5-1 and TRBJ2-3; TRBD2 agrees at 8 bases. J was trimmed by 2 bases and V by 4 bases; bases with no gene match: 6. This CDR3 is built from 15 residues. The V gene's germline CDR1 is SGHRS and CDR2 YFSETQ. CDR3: CASSRRGDPTDTQYF. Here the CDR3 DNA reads TGCGCCAGCAGCAGGCGGGGGGACCCCACAGATACGCAGTATTTT.